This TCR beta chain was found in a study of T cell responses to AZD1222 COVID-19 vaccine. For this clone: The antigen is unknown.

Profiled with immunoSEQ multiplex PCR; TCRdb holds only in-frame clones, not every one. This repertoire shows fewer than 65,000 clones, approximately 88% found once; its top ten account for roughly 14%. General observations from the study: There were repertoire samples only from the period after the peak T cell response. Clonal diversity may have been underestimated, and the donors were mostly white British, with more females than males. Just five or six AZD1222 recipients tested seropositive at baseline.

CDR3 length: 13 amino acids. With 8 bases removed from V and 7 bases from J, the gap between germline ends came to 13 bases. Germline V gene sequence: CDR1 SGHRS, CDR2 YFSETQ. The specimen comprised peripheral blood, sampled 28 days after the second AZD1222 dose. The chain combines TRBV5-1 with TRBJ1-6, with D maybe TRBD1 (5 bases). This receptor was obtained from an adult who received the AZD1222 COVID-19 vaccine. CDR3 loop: CASRIQENSPLHF. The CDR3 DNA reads TGCGCCAGTAGGATACAGGAGAATTCACCCCTCCACTTT. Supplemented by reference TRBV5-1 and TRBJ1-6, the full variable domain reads KAGVTQTPRYLIKTRGQQVTLSCSPISGHRSVSWYQQTPGQGLQFLFEYFSETQRNKGNFPGRFSGRQFSNSRSEMNVSTLELGDSALYLCASRIQENSPLHFGNGTRLTVT.